This entry lists 5 T cell receptor beta chains sequenced from one sample in a study of T-cell reconstitution after alpha-beta-depleted transplantation in children (dated by TCRdb to 2016 to 2017). The protocol used for the library was PCR. This sample was sequenced with an Illumina HiSeq 2500. TCR library preparation used molecular barcoding, with unique molecular identifiers applied to normalize quantification of the TCRbeta repertoire. TCRdb passed the public sequencing reads through fastp at Q25 and MiXCR, retaining productive beta sequences. CDR3 protein sequences are deduplicated, and each keeps its most common genes and DNA. This sample holds 350,000 to 400,000 distinct CDR3 sequences; roughly 20% were observed only once. The top ten clonotypes cover 3.8% of the sample. The sequenced sample was PBMCs from the stem cell graft donor, obtained from the stem cell graft. These receptors originate from a human donor who donated a stem cell graft to a child with acute myeloid leukemia.

The V gene is TRBV20-1, the J gene TRBJ2-3, with D perhaps being TRBD1 or TRBD2 (6 bases each). This CDR3 comprises 16 residues. V lost 2 bases and J 0 bases, leaving 15 bases between the germline ends. From germline, CDR1 is DFQATT and CDR2 SNEGSKA (reference sequence). CDR3: CSARIRGHLSTDTQYF. The CDR3 DNA is TGCAGTGCTAGAATTCGGGGGCATCTGAGCACAGATACGCAGTATTTT.

This sequence joins TRBV25-1 and TRBJ2-3, with TRBD2 matching 10 bases. Germline trimming cut 4 bases from V and 0 bases from J; bases unmatched to any gene: 10. The germline V gene encodes CDR1 MGHDK and CDR2 SYGVNS. CDR3 length equals 18 residues. The CDR3, as DNA: TGTGCCAGCAGTGGCCTAACTAGCGGGGCCCTGAGCACAGATACGCAGTATTTT. The encoded protein is CASSGLTSGALSTDTQYF.

The chain joins TRBV12-3 or TRBV12-4 to TRBJ2-3; D gene ambiguous. V was clipped by 5 bases and J by 6 bases, with 9 bases between them. The CDR3 totals 12 residues. The CDR3 coding sequence is TGTGCCAGCAGTCCTCGACTGGATACGCAGTATTTT. Its translation is CASSPRLDTQYF.

This clonotype was observed a handful of times. This chain uses TRBV20-1 with TRBJ2-3; 9 positions agree with TRBD1. Looked up from germline, CDR1 is DFQATT and CDR2 is SNEGSKA (reference sequence). V shed 6 bases and J 1 base; nucleotides not matched to a gene: 5. This CDR3 is 14 amino acids long. The CDR3 here is CSAPDRGGTDTQYF. The CDR3 coding sequence is TGCAGTGCCCCGGACAGGGGAGGCACAGATACGCAGTATTTT.

The table lists this clonotype with a few counts. The rearrangement joins TRBV20-1 to TRBJ1-1; 9 bases fit TRBD1. V lost 3 bases to trimming and J lost 2 bases; unmatched junction nucleotides: 7. The germline CDR1 and CDR2 sequences are DFQATT and SNEGSKA (reference sequence). The CDR3 sequence is 15 residues long. CDR3 amino acids: CSASPGTGFNTEAFF. The CDR3 region has the DNA TGCAGTGCTAGTCCCGGGACAGGGTTCAACACTGAAGCTTTCTTT.